The present T cell receptor beta chain was sequenced within a study of blood T cell repertoires in COVID-19 (dated by TCRdb to 2020 to 2021). At the level of the whole study: Collaborator samples came from the United States, Italy and Spain and covered acute and convalescent phases of COVID-19. The sample metadata nearly always contained a de-identified subject ID, COVID-19 status, age in years and sex. The material from the prospective study consisted of cDNA or gDNA derived from T cells, B-cell-depleted T cells, or PBMCs. Where available, HLA class I and class II types were obtained from metadata supplied by the sample provider rather than from assay-based typing. Deeply sampled blood TCRbeta repertoires from subjects exposed to, actively infected with, or recovered from COVID-19 were included in the dataset. The repertoires were made available in a free public database intended to serve as a resource for research on the immune response to SARS-CoV-2. Samples were obtained from the ongoing ImmuneRACE study (first 160 participants) and from 950 to 1,500 subjects provided by 6 global collaborators. Points the paper makes about the study in general: The amount of clinical and demographic metadata varied by source and participant and was provided uncurated.

A remark on this clone: This receptor's antigen is unknown. Base qualities were left out, and no much larger clone turns up one base away.

The CDR3 sequence holds 17 residues, the cysteine and phenylalanine included. The entry retains the CDR3 DNA only, 51 bases that are in frame from base 1. V lost 4 bases and J lost 9 bases, and the count of bases not matched to a germline gene is 13. The CDR1 and CDR2 encoded by the germline V gene are SGHDN and FVKESK. The immunoSEQ Assay, a bias-controlled multiplex PCR, was used to amplify TCRbeta CDR3 regions from genomic DNA. The original methods were these. Within the assay, amplification of reference gene primers was used to estimate how many nucleated cells each sample contained. Sequence reads were collapsed and filtered to measure the absolute abundance of every unique TCRbeta CDR3 rearrangement. Productive Simpson clonality was computed per sample as the square root of Simpson's diversity index over productive rearrangements. The table was pulled from immuneACCESS by TCRdb, which kept in-frame rearrangements only. Such tables lose some clones; where checked, under half of the loss comes from unresolved V genes, and the rest has no known cause. Clone size and the V and J calls come from that table; the DNA yielded D and trimming. This sample lists hundreds of thousands of clones; around 80% were detected once. The ten most abundant clones make up about a sixth of the sample.

Whole blood was collected in K2EDTA tubes by collaborating institutions according to the institutions' own protocols. For TCRbeta analysis, collaborator samples were shipped as frozen whole blood, as isolated PBMCs, or as DNA extracted from either sample type. The TCR originated in a woman older than 75 with active or convalescent COVID-19. This chain is built from TRBV14 and TRBJ2-1, and TRBD2 matches 12 of the central bases. The sequenced sample consisted of peripheral blood. The DNA reads as follows: TGTGCCAGCAGCCGAAAAGGGCTAGCGGGAGGGCTTGGTGAGCAGTTCTTC. Translated, this is CASSRKGLAGGLGEQFF.